Below, 4 T cell receptor beta chains from the same sample are listed, as sequenced in a study of control samples from healthy donors and cancer patients. Data came from immunoSEQ multiplex PCR; TCRdb stores just in-frame clones and leaves some out. Among about 120,000 clones listed, 80% to 90% were seen once. The source material was PBMCs. The receptors were gathered from a woman aged 50 to 60 with colorectal cancer.

The chain has TRBV20-1 and TRBJ2-4; D is possibly TRBD2 (7 bases). Germline CDR1 and CDR2: DFQATT and SNEGSKA (reference sequence). The V end lost 3 bases, the J end lost 1 base, and 16 bases lay between the germline ends. The CDR3 covers 16 residues. In DNA, the CDR3 is TGCAGTGCTAGTCGGGGGGCCCTTCGGGCCAAAAACATTCAGTACTTC. It encodes CSASRGALRAKNIQYF.

V and J are TRBV30 and TRBJ2-6, with 11 bases fitting TRBD2. There are 19 residues in the CDR3. CDR1 is GTSNPN and CDR2 is SVGIG in the germline V gene (reference sequence). With 3 bases clipped from V and 0 bases from J, the junction kept 10 bases outside the gene matches. CDR3 region: CAWREPRLAGISGANVLTF. In nucleotides, the CDR3 is TGTGCCTGGAGGGAACCCAGACTAGCGGGGATCTCTGGGGCCAACGTCCTGACTTTC.

This clone is deemed medium-sized (0.01 to 0.1%). The chain links TRBV5-4 to TRBJ1-2; D is undetermined. This CDR3 is 12 amino acids long. V lost 1 base and J lost 4, with 5 bases in between. Germline V CDR1 and CDR2: SGHNT, YYREEE (reference sequence). The CDR3, as DNA: TGTGCCAGCAGCTTGTATCGCTATGGCTACACCTTC. Translated, it gives CASSLYRYGYTF.

The gene calls are TRBV14 and TRBJ2-3; TRBD1 might be the D (5 bases). Trimming stripped 0 bases from V and 0 bases from J, with 10 bases between. CDR3 length: 16 residues. Germline V gives CDR1 SGHDN, CDR2 FVKESK. The CDR3 region has the DNA TGTGCCAGCAGCCAAGAGGTGGGGCAGAGCACAGATACGCAGTATTTT. This gives the protein CASSQEVGQSTDTQYF.